This TCR beta chain emerged from a study of shared clonotypes between healthy human individuals. Study-level results: The sole specimen, blood, was sampled, and tissue repertoires likely differ. Relative to clonotypes present in all four donors, those not shared had lower generation probabilities. Having only a few donors restricted how much genetic and exposure-history diversity was captured.

Germline V gene data show CDR1 as SGHRS and CDR2 as YFSETQ. V lost 4 bases, J lost 2 bases, and 5 bases stayed unmatched. The CDR3 covers 14 residues. Worth noting for this clone: The antigen is not known. This same CDR3 is encoded by further DNA sequences in the sample.

Repertoires were generated with immunoSEQ multiplex PCR, while TCRdb's copy carries only in-frame clones and drops some. Of more than 1.2 million clones listed, 98% are singletons. The specimen was naive CD4+ T cells sorted from blood. The subset here: CD45RA+ positively selected. V is TRBV5-1 and J is TRBJ2-7; TRBD1 matches 8 bases. This TCR was sampled from a man aged 30 to 45 in good health. The CDR3 nucleotides read TGCGCCAGCAGCCGAGGACAGGGAACCTACGAGCAGTACTTC. The encoded protein is CASSRGQGTYEQYF.